This record concerns one T cell receptor beta chain sequence. Its antigen is still unknown. Prior autoimmune disease or systemic immunosuppression barred patients. Using immunoSEQ multiplex PCR, the repertoire was profiled, and TCRdb retains in-frame clones only, with some absent. This repertoire shows over 30,000 clones, about 83% found once; its top ten account for 1.5% to 2%. The CDR3 loop spans 17 amino acids. V lost 8 bases to trimming and J lost 3 bases, with 22 bases between them. Germline V gene data show CDR1 as LNHDA and CDR2 as SQIVND (reference sequence). This entry belongs to a study of OX40 agonist ivuxolimab in advanced cancers. Study in general: Dose-escalation patients' cancers were hepatocellular carcinoma, melanoma, renal cell or head and neck cancer. The eligibility criteria allowed prior anti-PD-1, anti-PD-L1 or anti-CTLA-4 therapy, and approximately 40% had some.

Findings and caveats of the study: Among T cells, CD8+ cells averaged more expanded clones than CD4+ cells.

This clonotype originated in an adult with an advanced solid tumor such as melanoma, head and neck, liver or kidney cancer. V is TRBV19 and J is TRBJ2-2, with D perhaps TRBD2 (6 bases). The material was CD4+ or CD8+ T cells sorted from blood, obtained in a trial of the OX40 agonist ivuxolimab. The CDR3 DNA reads as TGTGCCAGTTCTCCGGTCTGGAGGGGTGGTGACACCGGGGAGCTGTTTTTT. Translation gives CASSPVWRGGDTGELFF.